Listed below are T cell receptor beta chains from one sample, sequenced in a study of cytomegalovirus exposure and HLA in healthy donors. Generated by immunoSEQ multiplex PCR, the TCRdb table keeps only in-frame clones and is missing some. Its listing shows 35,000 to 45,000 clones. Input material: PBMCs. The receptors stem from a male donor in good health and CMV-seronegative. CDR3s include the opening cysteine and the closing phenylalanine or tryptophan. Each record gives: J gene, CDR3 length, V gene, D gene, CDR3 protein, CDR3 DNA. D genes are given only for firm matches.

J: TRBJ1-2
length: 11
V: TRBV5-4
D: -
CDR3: CASLRGRGYTF
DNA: TGTGCCAGCCTTCGGGGGAGGGGCTACACCTTC

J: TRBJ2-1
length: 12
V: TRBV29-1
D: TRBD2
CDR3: CSVQESASGTFF
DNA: TGCAGCGTCCAAGAGTCGGCTAGCGGGACGTTCTTC

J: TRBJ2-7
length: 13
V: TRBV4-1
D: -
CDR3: CASRNTGSYEQYF
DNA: TGCGCCAGCAGAAATACAGGAAGCTACGAGCAGTACTTC

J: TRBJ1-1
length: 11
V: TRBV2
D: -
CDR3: CASRGYTEAFF
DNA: TGTGCCAGCAGGGGCTACACTGAAGCTTTCTTT

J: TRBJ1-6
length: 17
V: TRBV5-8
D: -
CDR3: CASSQDLWRAGNSPLHF
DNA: TGTGCCAGCAGCCAGGACCTATGGAGGGCGGGTAATTCACCCCTCCACTTT

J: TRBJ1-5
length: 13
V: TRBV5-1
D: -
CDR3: CASSPYGGQPQHF
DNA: TGCGCCAGCAGCCCTTACGGAGGTCAGCCCCAGCATTTT

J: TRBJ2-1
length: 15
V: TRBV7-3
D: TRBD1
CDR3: CASSSTGGSYNEQFF
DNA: TGTGCCAGCAGCTCGACAGGGGGCTCCTACAATGAGCAGTTCTTC

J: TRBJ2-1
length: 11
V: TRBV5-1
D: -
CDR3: CASSLANEQFF
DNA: TGCGCCAGCAGCTTGGCTAATGAGCAGTTCTTC

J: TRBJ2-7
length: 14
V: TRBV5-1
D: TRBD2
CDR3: CASSNSGGTYEQYF
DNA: TGCGCCAGCAGCAACTCGGGGGGAACCTACGAGCAGTACTTC

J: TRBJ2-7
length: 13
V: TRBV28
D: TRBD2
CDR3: CASSTQGLVEQYF
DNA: TGTGCCAGCAGTACGCAGGGACTAGTAGAGCAGTACTTC

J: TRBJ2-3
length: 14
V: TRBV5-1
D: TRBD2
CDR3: CASRPAGGPNTQYF
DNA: TGCGCCAGCAGGCCAGCGGGGGGGCCGAATACGCAGTATTTT

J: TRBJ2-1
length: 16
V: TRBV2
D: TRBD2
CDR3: CASSGGGGISYNEQFF
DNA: TGTGCCAGCAGTGGGGGCGGGGGGATCTCCTACAATGAGCAGTTCTTC

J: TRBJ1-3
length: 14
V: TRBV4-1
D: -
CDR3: CASSQRRGLDTIYF
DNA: TGCGCCAGCAGCCAAAGGCGGGGGTTAGACACCATATATTTT

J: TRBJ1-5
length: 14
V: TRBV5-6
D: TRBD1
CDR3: CASSFGQGSQPQHF
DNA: TGTGCCAGCAGCTTCGGACAGGGAAGTCAGCCCCAGCATTTT

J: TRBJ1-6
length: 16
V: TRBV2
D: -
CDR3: CASSGPEGPTNSPLHF
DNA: TGTGCCAGCAGTGGCCCGGAGGGACCGACAAATTCACCCCTCCACTTT

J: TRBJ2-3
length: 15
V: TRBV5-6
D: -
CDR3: CASSLVGPRRDTQYF
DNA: TGTGCCAGCAGCTTGGTTGGGCCGCGGAGGGATACGCAGTATTTT

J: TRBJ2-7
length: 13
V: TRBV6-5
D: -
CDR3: CASSLAGIDEQYF
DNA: TGTGCCAGCAGTTTAGCCGGGATCGACGAGCAGTACTTC